This T cell receptor beta chain was found in a study of T-cell reconstitution after alpha-beta-depleted transplantation in children. General study points: At one year after transplant, newly produced T cells mostly accounted for T-cell counts and diversity. Several hundred rapidly expanded clones from non-depleted graft cells reportedly supplied alpha-beta T cells about two months post-transplant. At day 60, the high TCRbeta diversity found in some patients originated from recipient T cells and thymic progenitors that had survived.

TCRbeta library preparation incorporated unique molecular identifiers. TCRdb processed the PCR reads anew with MiXCR; each CDR3 protein has one entry. Of 55,000 to 90,000 distinct CDR3 sequences in the sample, around 4.7% were seen once. The table lists this clonotype with many counts. Its specificity is not known. V was pared by 7 bases and J by 1 base, with 12 bases between. CDR1 is ENHRY, CDR2 SYGVKD, per germline. This CDR3 contains 14 residues. The chain employs TRBV10-3 and TRBJ2-3; maybe TRBD1 (5 bases). This sequence was found in a boy younger than two who had a stem cell transplant for acute myeloid leukemia, so the T cells may come from the graft donor. The material sequenced was PBMCs, mostly from graft donor cells, taken 180 days after TCRalphabeta/CD19-depleted stem cell transplant. The CDR3 loop reads CAIKGQGRTDTQYF. In nucleotides, the CDR3 is TGTGCCATCAAGGGTCAGGGCCGCACAGATACGCAGTATTTT.